Reported below is one TCR beta chain. The record originates from a study of T cells expressing NK-cell markers. Germline lookup yields CDR1 ENHRY and CDR2 SYGVKD. There are 16 residues in the CDR3. From the 5' RACE reads, TCRdb lists one entry per CDR3 protein and no DNA. Its table lists 400,000 to 450,000 distinct CDR3 sequences. Sequencing was performed on blood T cells: a sorted CD56 or NKG2C T cell subset, CD4+ or CD8+ T cells, or bulk PBMC T cells (not recorded which). V is TRBV10-3 and J is TRBJ2-1. This TCR was recovered from a woman aged 18-70 years in good health. The chain's CDR3 is CAISESDLGLGNEQFF.